This passage covers 27 T cell receptor beta chains from one sample sequenced in a study of shared clonotypes between healthy human individuals. The table came from immunoSEQ multiplex PCR; TCRdb's copy has only in-frame clones and leaves some out. The table shows some 530,000 clones, with approximately 84% occurring only once. Sequenced input: PBMCs. These receptors all come from a woman aged 40 to 50 in good health. Some clones in this sample may be carry-over from other donors' samples.

The chain carries TRBV4-3 and TRBJ2-3, with D possibly TRBD1 on 6 matching bases. The V end was cut by 0 bases, the J end by 7 bases, with 11 bases between. This CDR3 contains 14 residues. The V gene's germline CDR1 is LGHNA and CDR2 YSLEER. CDR3 sequence (DNA): TGCGCCAGCAGCCAAGATGGGGGCCCAAATACGCAGTATTTT. Encoded protein: CASSQDGGPNTQYF.

Worth noting for this clone: The likely explanation is a read error, given a far larger clone one base away. The CDR3 spells CSFSPVGQGATEAFF. The CDR3 DNA is TGCAGCTTTTCCCCCGTGGGACAGGGGGCCACTGAAGCTTTCTTT. V and J are TRBV29-1 and TRBJ1-1; 12 bases are shared with TRBD1. Germline CDR1 SQVTM, CDR2 ANQGSEA. The J segment lost 4 bases and the V segment lost 8 bases, leaving 11 bases of the junction unmatched. CDR3 length equals 15 residues.

J is TRBJ1-5 and V is TRBV28; 7 bases align to TRBD1. J lost 2 bases, V lost 6 bases, and 4 bases had no gene match. The CDR3 covers 14 residues. Looked up from germline, CDR1 is MDHEN and CDR2 is SYDVKM. CDR3 loop: CASSPDRGNQPQHF. The CDR3, as DNA: TGTGCCAGCAGCCCCGACAGGGGCAATCAGCCCCAGCATTTT.

The chain joins TRBV9 to TRBJ2-2, with D maybe TRBD1 (6 bases). The V end was cut by 0 bases, the J end by 3 bases, with 12 bases between. The CDR3 spans 16 residues. Germline V lookup: CDR1 SGDLS, CDR2 YYNGEE. The CDR3 coding sequence is TGTGCCAGCAGCGTAGCAGACAGGCCGGACACCGGGGAGCTGTTTTTT. It encodes CASSVADRPDTGELFF.

The genes are TRBV4-1 and TRBJ2-7, with 8 nucleotides matching TRBD1. Germline CDR1 reads MGHRA; CDR2 reads YSYEKL. The CDR3 has 15 amino acids. V lost 1 base, J lost 0 bases, and 2 bases stayed unmatched. This CDR3 is CASSQGTGSSYEQYF. The CDR3 DNA reads as TGCGCCAGCAGCCAAGGGACAGGGAGCTCCTACGAGCAGTACTTC.

Note on this clone: A read error is possible here, since a much larger clone lies one base away. This chain uses TRBV5-4 with TRBJ2-1; D perhaps matches TRBD2 (6 bases). The CDR3 consists of 18 residues. Between the trimmed V and J ends, which lost 4 bases and 4 bases, there was a span of 24 bases. Germline V CDR1 and CDR2: SGHNT, YYREEE (reference sequence). This CDR3 reads CASSNRGGLTGSYNEQFF. The CDR3 coding sequence is TGTGCCAGCAGCAACCGCGGCGGACTAACGGGGTCTTACAATGAGCAGTTCTTC. The variable domain in full, with the rest retrieved from reference TRBV5-4 and TRBJ2-1, is ETGVTQSPTHLIKTRGQQVTLRCSSQSGHNTVSWYQQALGQGPQFIFQYYREEENGRGNFPPRFSGLQFPNYSSELNVNALELDDSALYLCASSNRGGLTGSYNEQFFGPGTRLTVL.

Worth noting for this clone: The junction departs from the called germline gene at one end, perhaps through a read error. The CDR3 sequence: CASSLDRDEKLFF. The CDR3 region has the DNA TGTGCTAGCAGCCTGGACAGGGATGAAAAACTGTTTTTT. The rearrangement uses TRBV7-7 and TRBJ1-4, with 8 bases identical to TRBD1. Germline assignment: CDR1 SSHAT and CDR2 FNYEAQ (reference sequence). This CDR3 has 13 amino acids.

With regard to this clone: This likely traces to a read error, being one base from a far larger clone. The chain links TRBV7-9 to TRBJ1-1, with D hard to call. This CDR3 has 16 residues. Germline V gene data show CDR1 as SEHNR and CDR2 as FQNEAQ (reference sequence). V was cut by 4 bases and J by 5 bases, with 20 bases left in between. In DNA form, the CDR3 reads TGTGCCAGCAGCTCTGGGTTCCCCGGGCCCGGGACTGAAGCTTTCTTT. As protein: CASSSGFPGPGTEAFF.

CDR3 amino acids: CASSYVSGRASYNEQFF. The CDR3, as DNA: TGTGCCAGCAGTTACGTTAGCGGGAGGGCCTCCTACAATGAGCAGTTCTTC. This chain links TRBV11-2 with TRBJ2-1; 11 bases align to TRBD2. J lost 0 bases, V lost 6 bases, and 7 bases had no gene match. Germline CDR1 and CDR2: SGHAT and FQNNGV. This CDR3 spans 17 amino acids.

This clone was counted between two and nine times. This chain links TRBV18 with TRBJ2-3; D is perhaps TRBD2 (6 bases). The germline V gene has CDR1 KGHSH and CDR2 LQKENI. The CDR3 totals 15 residues. The V gene lost 4 bases and the J gene lost 2 bases, with 13 bases spanning the gap. CDR3 DNA sequence: TGTGCCAGCTCACGTAGCGGCCAGGTCACAGATACGCAGTATTTT. It specifies CASSRSGQVTDTQYF.

On this clone: This sequence is one base from a far larger clone and is likely a read error. The rearrangement uses TRBV14 and TRBJ2-5; TRBD2 is a possible D gene (6 bases). The CDR3 sequence is 15 residues long. Germline V gives CDR1 SGHDN, CDR2 FVKESK. DNA of the CDR3: TGTGCCAGCGGCCAAGATCGGGGGTTTTTGGAGACCCAGTACTTC. This gives the protein CASGQDRGFLETQYF.

This sequence joins TRBV7-3 and TRBJ2-7; D is uncertain. This CDR3 is built from 13 residues. From germline, CDR1 is SGHTA and CDR2 FQGTGA. V was cut by 5 bases and J by 3 bases, with 11 bases left in between. CDR3 region: CASSPSDGYEQYF. CDR3 nucleotides: TGTGCCAGCAGCCCATCGGACGGCTACGAGCAGTACTTC.

This rearrangement joins TRBV4-3 to TRBJ2-2, with a tentative D call TRBD2 (5 bases). The CDR3 runs 16 residues. V was cut by 4 bases and J by 5 bases, with 17 bases left in between. Germline values: CDR1 LGHNA, CDR2 YSLEER. CDR3 protein: CASSLAGKPRTGELFF. The CDR3 DNA sequence: TGCGCCAGCAGCCTAGCCGGGAAACCTCGGACCGGGGAGCTGTTTTTT.

The chain recombines TRBV18 with TRBJ2-1; TRBD2 agrees at 13 bases. Germline values: CDR1 KGHSH, CDR2 LQKENI. The CDR3 length is 16 residues. V lost 5 bases and J lost 8; bases outside the gene matches: 9. CDR3 loop: CASSERLAGGWDEQFF. The CDR3 DNA is TGTGCCAGCTCAGAAAGACTAGCGGGAGGATGGGATGAGCAGTTCTTC.

This clone came up a few times. This sequence is one base from a far larger clone and is likely a read error. V gene TRBV6-6 combines with J gene TRBJ2-7, with 8 bases fitting TRBD2. With 8 bases clipped from V and 1 base from J, the junction kept 4 bases outside the gene matches. The CDR3 sequence is 13 residues long. Looked up from germline, CDR1 is MNHNY and CDR2 is SVGAGI (reference sequence). CDR3 coding DNA: TGTGCCAGCGACGGGACTAGTTCCTACGAGCAGTACTTC. It is translated as CASDGTSSYEQYF.

The chain recombines TRBV30 with TRBJ2-7; D is undetermined. Trimming removed 0 bases from V and 5 bases from J, with 11 bases in between. Per germline, CDR1 GTSNPN and CDR2 SVGIG (reference sequence). This CDR3 is 13 amino acids long. The CDR3 bases are TGTGCCTGGAGTGTGAAGGGTTTGGACGAGCAGTACTTC. Residues: CAWSVKGLDEQYF. The whole variable domain, remainder taken from reference TRBV30 and TRBJ2-7, is SQTIHQWPATLVQPVGSPLSLECTVEGTSNPNLYWYRQAAGRGLQLLFYSVGIGQISSEVPQNLSASRPQDRQFILSSKKLLLSDSGFYLCAWSVKGLDEQYFGPGTRLTVT.

V and J are TRBV15 and TRBJ2-7; D might be TRBD1 or TRBD2, each matching 6 bases. V lost 1 base, J lost 7 bases, and 14 bases lay in between. CDR1 is LNHNV, CDR2 YYDKDF, per germline (reference sequence). The CDR3 spans 14 residues. The CDR3 DNA reads TGTGCCACCAGCAGAGGAGGGGGAGGCGGGGAGCAGTACTTC. Protein sequence: CATSRGGGGGEQYF.

J is TRBJ1-1 and V is TRBV6-6; D remains ambiguous. Germline lookup yields CDR1 MNHNY and CDR2 SVGAGI (reference sequence). The CDR3 is 12 amino acids. The V gene lost 7 bases and the J gene lost 4 bases, with 10 bases spanning the gap. The CDR3 DNA follows: TGTGCCAGCAATCCCGGATCCACTGAAGCTTTCTTT. Its protein is CASNPGSTEAFF.

The chain employs TRBV28 and TRBJ2-7; D gene uncertain. Germline loops: CDR1 MDHEN, CDR2 SYDVKM. The CDR3 runs 13 residues. Trimming took 2 bases from V and 4 from J, leaving 9 bases between them. CDR3 sequence reads: CASSLNRKYEQYF. DNA for the CDR3: TGTGCCAGCAGTTTAAATCGGAAGTACGAGCAGTACTTC. Variable domain in full (rest from reference TRBV28 and TRBJ2-7): DVKVTQSSRYLVKRTGEKVFLECVQDMDHENMFWYRQDPGLGLRLIYFSYDVKMKEKGDIPEGYSVSREKKERFSLILESASTNQTSMYLCASSLNRKYEQYFGPGTRLTVT.

Regarding this clone: A far more abundant clone sits one base away, making this likely a read error. Other nucleotide sequences from this sample produce the same CDR3. The chain couples TRBV6-6 to TRBJ2-3, with D possibly TRBD1 on 5 matching bases. Germline lookup yields CDR1 MNHNY and CDR2 SVGAGI (reference sequence). The germline V and J ends were trimmed by 6 bases and 9 bases, with 13 bases remaining between them. The CDR3 consists of 12 residues. CDR3 in amino acids: CASSQGFFTQYF. The DNA for the CDR3 is TGTGCCAGCAGCCAGGGCTTCTTCACGCAGTATTTT.

For this clone: This sample also contains other DNA sequences that code for the same CDR3. J is TRBJ2-2 and V is TRBV18; 8 bases agree with TRBD2. Unmatched junction bases numbered 4, after V lost 0 bases and J lost 4 bases. Germline lookup yields CDR1 KGHSH and CDR2 LQKENI. This CDR3 has 16 residues. The DNA of the CDR3 is TGTGCCAGCTCACCACCAGGACTAGCTACCACCGGGGAGCTGTTTTTT. It codes for CASSPPGLATTGELFF.

This rearrangement joins TRBV5-1 to TRBJ1-1, with 9 bases that match TRBD1. The germline gives CDR1 SGHRS, CDR2 YFSETQ. The V and J ends lost 1 base and 3 bases, in that order; junction bases with no gene match: 10. The length of the CDR3 is 17 residues. The CDR3 DNA sequence: TGCGCCAGCAGCTTGCCCACAGGGGGCTCGGGATACACTGAAGCTTTCTTT. Amino acid sequence: CASSLPTGGSGYTEAFF.

This clone came up once. The chain recombines TRBV5-1 with TRBJ2-5, with TRBD2 identical over 10 bases. CDR3 size: 14 residues. V shed 7 bases and J 5 bases; nucleotides not matched to a gene: 8. Germline V gene sequence: CDR1 SGHRS, CDR2 YFSETQ. CDR3 bases: TGCGCCAGCCGTAGCGGGAGGCTCAGGGAGACCCAGTACTTC. Amino acids: CASRSGRLRETQYF.

This sequence joins TRBV23-1 and TRBJ2-7; no clear D gene. Being an ORF, TRBV23-1 has a function that is uncertain. V lost 2 bases and J 0 bases, leaving 20 bases between the germline ends. CDR3 length equals 18 residues. The CDR3 DNA is TGCGCCAGCAGTCAACTCCTCACCCTAGTTCCCAGCTCCTACGAGCAGTACTTC. Protein: CASSQLLTLVPSSYEQYF.

CDR3 sequence reads: CASSPGYGTGELFF. The CDR3 DNA reads TGTGCCAGCTCACCAGGGTACGGCACCGGGGAGCTGTTTTTT. The chain is built from TRBV18 and TRBJ2-2; D uncertain. Germline CDR1 reads KGHSH; CDR2 reads LQKENI. The length of the CDR3 is 14 residues. The V end lost 2 bases, the J end lost 4 bases, and 8 bases lay between the germline ends. The whole variable domain, remainder taken from reference TRBV18 and TRBJ2-2, is NAGVMQNPRHLVRRRGQEARLRCSPMKGHSHVYWYRQLPEEGLKFMVYLQKENIIDESGMPKERFSAEFPKEGPSILRIQQVVRGDSAAYFCASSPGYGTGELFFGEGSRLTVL.

Notes on this clone: A read error is the likely source, as a far larger clone sits one nucleotide away. The rearrangement links TRBV28 to TRBJ1-4; D not resolved. CDR3 length: 13 amino acids. Germline assignment: CDR1 MDHEN and CDR2 SYDVKM. CDR3 residues: CACMATINEKLSF. DNA of the CDR3: TGTGCCTGTATGGCGACAATCAATGAAAAACTGTCTTTT.

CDR3 residues: CASSTPENTEAFF. The CDR3 region has the DNA TGTGCCAGTAGTACCCCCGAGAACACTGAAGCTTTCTTT. The gene calls are TRBV19 and TRBJ1-1, with D hard to call. Trimming pared 4 bases from V and 1 base from J, leaving 7 bases between. This CDR3 contains 13 residues. Germline V lookup: CDR1 LNHDA, CDR2 SQIVND (reference sequence).